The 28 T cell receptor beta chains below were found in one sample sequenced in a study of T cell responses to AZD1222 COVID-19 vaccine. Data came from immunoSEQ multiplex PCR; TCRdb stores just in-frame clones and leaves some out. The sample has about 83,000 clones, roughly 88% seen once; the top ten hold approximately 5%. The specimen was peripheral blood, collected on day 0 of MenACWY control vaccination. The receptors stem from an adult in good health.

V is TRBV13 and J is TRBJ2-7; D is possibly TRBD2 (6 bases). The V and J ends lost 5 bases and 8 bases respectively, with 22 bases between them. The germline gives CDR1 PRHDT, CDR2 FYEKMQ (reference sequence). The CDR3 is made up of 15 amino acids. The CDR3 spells CASSMRERAWAKQYF. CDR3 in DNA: TGTGCCAGCAGCATGCGAGAGCGGGCCTGGGCTAAGCAGTACTTC.

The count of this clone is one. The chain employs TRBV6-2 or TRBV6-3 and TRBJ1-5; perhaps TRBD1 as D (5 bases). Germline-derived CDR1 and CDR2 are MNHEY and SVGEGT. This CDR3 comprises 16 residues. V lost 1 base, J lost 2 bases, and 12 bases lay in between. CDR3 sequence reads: CASSYFREWGNQPQHF. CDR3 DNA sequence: TGTGCCAGCAGTTACTTCAGGGAGTGGGGCAATCAGCCCCAGCATTTT.

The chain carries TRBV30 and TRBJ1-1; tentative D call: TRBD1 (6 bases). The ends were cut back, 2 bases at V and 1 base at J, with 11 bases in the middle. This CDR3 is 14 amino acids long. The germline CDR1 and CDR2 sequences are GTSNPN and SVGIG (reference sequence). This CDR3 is CAWSSGGGNTEAFF. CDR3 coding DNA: TGTGCCTGGAGTTCGGGAGGGGGGAACACTGAAGCTTTCTTT. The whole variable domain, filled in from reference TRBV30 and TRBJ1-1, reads SQTIHQWPATLVQPVGSPLSLECTVEGTSNPNLYWYRQAAGRGLQLLFYSVGIGQISSEVPQNLSASRPQDRQFILSSKKLLLSDSGFYLCAWSSGGGNTEAFFGQGTRLTVV.

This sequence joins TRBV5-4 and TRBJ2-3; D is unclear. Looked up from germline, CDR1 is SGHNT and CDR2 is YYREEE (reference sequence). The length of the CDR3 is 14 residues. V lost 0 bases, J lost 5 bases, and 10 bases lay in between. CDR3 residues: CASSLEFAQDTQYF. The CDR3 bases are TGTGCCAGCAGCTTGGAGTTTGCGCAAGATACGCAGTATTTT.

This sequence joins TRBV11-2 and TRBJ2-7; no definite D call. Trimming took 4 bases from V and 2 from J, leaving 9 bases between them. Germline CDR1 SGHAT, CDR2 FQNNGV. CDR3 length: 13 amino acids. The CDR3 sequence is CASSSLLTYEQYF. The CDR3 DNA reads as TGTGCCAGCAGCTCTCTCCTTACCTACGAGCAGTACTTC.

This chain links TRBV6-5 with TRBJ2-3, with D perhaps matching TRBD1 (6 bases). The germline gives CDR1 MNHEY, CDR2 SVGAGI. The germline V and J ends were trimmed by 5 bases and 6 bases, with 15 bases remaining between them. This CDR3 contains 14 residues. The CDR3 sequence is CASSPTGYRDTQYF. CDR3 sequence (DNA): TGTGCCAGCAGTCCTACAGGGTATCGGGATACGCAGTATTTT.

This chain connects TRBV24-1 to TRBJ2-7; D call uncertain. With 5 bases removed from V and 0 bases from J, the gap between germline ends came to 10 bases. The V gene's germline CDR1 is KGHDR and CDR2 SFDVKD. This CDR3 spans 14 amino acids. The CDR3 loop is CATSGRQSSYEQYF. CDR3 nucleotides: TGTGCCACCAGTGGACGGCAAAGCTCCTACGAGCAGTACTTC.

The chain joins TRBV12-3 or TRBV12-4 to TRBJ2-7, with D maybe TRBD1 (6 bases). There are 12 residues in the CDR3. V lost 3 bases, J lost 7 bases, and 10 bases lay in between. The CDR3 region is CASSFEGVEQYF. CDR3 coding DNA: TGTGCCAGCAGTTTTGAGGGGGTAGAGCAGTACTTC.

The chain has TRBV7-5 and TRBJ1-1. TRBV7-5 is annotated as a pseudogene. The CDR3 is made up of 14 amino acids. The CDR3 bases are TGTGCCAGAAGCCTAAGGGTGGGGAGCACTGAAGCTTTCTTT. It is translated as CARSLRVGSTEAFF.

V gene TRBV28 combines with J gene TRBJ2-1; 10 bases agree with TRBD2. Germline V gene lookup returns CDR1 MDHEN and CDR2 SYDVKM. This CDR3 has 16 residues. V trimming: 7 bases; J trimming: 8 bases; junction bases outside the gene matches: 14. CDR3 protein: CASTLIGASGSYEQFF. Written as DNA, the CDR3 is TGTGCCAGCACCCTCATAGGAGCTAGCGGGAGTTATGAGCAGTTCTTC.

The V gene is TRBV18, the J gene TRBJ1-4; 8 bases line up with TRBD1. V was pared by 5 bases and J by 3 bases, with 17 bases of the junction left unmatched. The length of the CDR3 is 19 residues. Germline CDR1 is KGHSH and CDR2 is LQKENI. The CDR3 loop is CASSSTGAPAEPPNEKLFF. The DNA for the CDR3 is TGTGCCAGCTCATCGACAGGGGCTCCTGCTGAGCCGCCTAATGAAAAACTGTTTTTT. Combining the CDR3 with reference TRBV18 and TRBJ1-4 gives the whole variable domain NAGVMQNPRHLVRRRGQEARLRCSPMKGHSHVYWYRQLPEEGLKFMVYLQKENIIDESGMPKERFSAEFPKEGPSILRIQQVVRGDSAAYFCASSSTGAPAEPPNEKLFFGSGTQLSVL.

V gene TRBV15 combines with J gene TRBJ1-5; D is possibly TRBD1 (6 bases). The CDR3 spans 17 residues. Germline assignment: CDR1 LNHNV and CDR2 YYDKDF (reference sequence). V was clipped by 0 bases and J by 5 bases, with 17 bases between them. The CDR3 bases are TGTGCCACCAGCAGAGATCACCCGGGGGCCGCTCATCAGCCCCAGCATTTT. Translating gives CATSRDHPGAAHQPQHF. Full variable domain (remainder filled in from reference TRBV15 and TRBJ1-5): DAMVIQNPRYQVTQFGKPVTLSCSQTLNHNVMYWYQQKSSQAPKLLFHYYDKDFNNEADTPDNFQSRRPNTSFCFLDIRSPGLGDTAMYLCATSRDHPGAAHQPQHFGDGTRLSIL.

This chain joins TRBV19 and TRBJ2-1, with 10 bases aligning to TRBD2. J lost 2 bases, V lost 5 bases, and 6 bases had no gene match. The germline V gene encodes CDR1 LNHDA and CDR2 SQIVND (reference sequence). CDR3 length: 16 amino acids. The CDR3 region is CASSYPSGRTYNEQFF. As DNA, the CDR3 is TGTGCCAGTAGTTACCCTAGCGGGAGAACCTACAATGAGCAGTTCTTC.

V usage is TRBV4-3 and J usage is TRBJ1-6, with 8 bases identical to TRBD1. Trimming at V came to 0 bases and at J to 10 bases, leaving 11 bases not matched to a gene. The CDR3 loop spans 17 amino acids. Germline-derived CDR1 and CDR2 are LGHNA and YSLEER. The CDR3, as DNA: TGCGCCAGCAGCCAAGAAAAGTGGGACAGGCTCGGATCACCCCTCCACTTT. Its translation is CASSQEKWDRLGSPLHF.

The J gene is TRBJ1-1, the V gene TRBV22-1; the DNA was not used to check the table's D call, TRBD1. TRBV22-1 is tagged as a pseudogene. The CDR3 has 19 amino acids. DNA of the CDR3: TGTCCTGGGAGCTCCACTGCTCGGGACAGATTGTGGGGCATCACTGAAGCTTTCTTT. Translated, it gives CPGSSTARDRLWGITEAFF.

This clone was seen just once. The CDR3 loop reads CASSQARTSGYNEQFF. CDR3 coding DNA: TGTGCCAGCAGCCAAGCTCGTACTAGCGGTTACAATGAGCAGTTCTTC. The V gene is TRBV3-1 (or the pseudogene TRBV3-2), the J gene TRBJ2-1, with 8 bases that match TRBD2. V shed 1 base, J shed 4 bases, and the junction held 6 bases outside the gene matches. The CDR3 loop spans 16 amino acids. The germline V gene has CDR1 LGHDT and CDR2 YNNKEL (reference sequence).

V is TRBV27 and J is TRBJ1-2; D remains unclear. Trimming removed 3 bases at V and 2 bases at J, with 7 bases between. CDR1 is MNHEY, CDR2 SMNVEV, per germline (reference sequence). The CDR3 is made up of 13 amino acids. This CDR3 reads CASSLTENYGYTF. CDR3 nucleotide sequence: TGTGCCAGCAGTTTGACGGAGAACTATGGCTACACCTTC.

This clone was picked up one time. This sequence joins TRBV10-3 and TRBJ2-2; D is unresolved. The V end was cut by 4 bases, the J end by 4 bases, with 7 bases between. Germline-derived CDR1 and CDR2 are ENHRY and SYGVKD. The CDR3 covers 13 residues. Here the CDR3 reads CAISAESTGELFF. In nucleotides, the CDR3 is TGTGCCATCAGTGCGGAGTCCACCGGGGAGCTGTTTTTT.

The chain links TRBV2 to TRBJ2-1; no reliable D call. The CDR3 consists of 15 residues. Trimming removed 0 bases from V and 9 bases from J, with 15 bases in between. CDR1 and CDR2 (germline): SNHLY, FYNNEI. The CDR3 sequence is CASSEASVGFSEQFF. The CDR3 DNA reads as TGTGCCAGCAGTGAAGCAAGCGTAGGGTTCAGTGAGCAGTTCTTC.

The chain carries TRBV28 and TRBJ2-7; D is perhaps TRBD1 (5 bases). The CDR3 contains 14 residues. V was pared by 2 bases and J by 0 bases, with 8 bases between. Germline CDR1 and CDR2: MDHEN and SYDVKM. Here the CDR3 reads CASSLLGASYEQYF. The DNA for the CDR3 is TGTGCCAGCAGTTTACTAGGGGCCTCCTACGAGCAGTACTTC.

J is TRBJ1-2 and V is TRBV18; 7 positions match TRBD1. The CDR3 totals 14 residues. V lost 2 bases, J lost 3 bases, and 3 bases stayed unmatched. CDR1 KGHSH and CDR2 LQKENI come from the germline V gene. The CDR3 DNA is TGTGCCAGCTCACCAGAGGGGACAGACTATGGCTACACCTTC. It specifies CASSPEGTDYGYTF.

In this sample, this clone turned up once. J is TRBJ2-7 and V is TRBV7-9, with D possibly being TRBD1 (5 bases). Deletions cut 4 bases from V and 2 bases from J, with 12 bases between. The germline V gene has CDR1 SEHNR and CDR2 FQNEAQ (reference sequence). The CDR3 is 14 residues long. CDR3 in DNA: TGTGCCAGCAGCTCCCCGACAGCCACCTACGAGCAGTACTTC. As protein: CASSSPTATYEQYF. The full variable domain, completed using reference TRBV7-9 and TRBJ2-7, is DTGVSQNPRHKITKRGQNVTFRCDPISEHNRLYWYRQTLGQGPEFLTYFQNEAQLEKSRLLSDRFSAERPKGSFSTLEIQRTEQGDSAMYLCASSSPTATYEQYFGPGTRLTVT.

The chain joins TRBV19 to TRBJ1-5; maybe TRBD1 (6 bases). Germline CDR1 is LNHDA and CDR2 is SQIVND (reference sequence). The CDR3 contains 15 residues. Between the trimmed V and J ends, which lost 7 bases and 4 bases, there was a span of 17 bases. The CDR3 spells CASTQWGQGNQPQHF. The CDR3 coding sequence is TGTGCCAGTACCCAGTGGGGGCAGGGAAATCAGCCCCAGCATTTT.

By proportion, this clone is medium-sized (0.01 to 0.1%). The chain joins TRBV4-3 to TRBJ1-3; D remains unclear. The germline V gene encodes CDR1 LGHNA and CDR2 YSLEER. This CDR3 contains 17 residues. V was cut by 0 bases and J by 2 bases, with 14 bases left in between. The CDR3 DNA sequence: TGCGCCAGCAGCCAAGATTGGAAGGGATCGACTGGAAACACCATATATTTT. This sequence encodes CASSQDWKGSTGNTIYF.

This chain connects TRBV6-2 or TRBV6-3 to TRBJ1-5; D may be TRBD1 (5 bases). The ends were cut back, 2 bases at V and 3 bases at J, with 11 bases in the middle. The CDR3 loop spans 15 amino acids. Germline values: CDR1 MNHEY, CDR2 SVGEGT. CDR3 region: CASSYPGGNNQPQHF. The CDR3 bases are TGTGCCAGCAGTTACCCGGGGGGGAACAATCAGCCCCAGCATTTT.

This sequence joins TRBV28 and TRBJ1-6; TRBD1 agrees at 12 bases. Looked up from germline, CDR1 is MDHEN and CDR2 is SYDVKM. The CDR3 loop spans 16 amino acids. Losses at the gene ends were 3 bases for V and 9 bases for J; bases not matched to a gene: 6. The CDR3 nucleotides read TGTGCCAGCAGTTTGGGACAGGGGGCGCGCGTTTCACCCCTCCACTTT. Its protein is CASSLGQGARVSPLHF.

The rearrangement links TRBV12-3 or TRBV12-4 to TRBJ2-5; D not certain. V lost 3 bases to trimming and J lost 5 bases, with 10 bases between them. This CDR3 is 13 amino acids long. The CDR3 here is CASSFESRETQYF. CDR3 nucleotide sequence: TGTGCCAGCAGTTTCGAATCCCGGGAGACCCAGTACTTC.

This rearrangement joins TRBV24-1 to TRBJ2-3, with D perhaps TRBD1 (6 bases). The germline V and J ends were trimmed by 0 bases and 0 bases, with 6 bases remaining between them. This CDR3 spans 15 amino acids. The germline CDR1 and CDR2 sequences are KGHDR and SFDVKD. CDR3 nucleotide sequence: TGTGCCACCAGTGATTTGACAGGGAGCACAGATACGCAGTATTTT. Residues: CATSDLTGSTDTQYF.